The entry that follows covers one TCR beta chain sequence. The entry originates in a study of monozygotic twins with inflammatory bowel disease. CDR1 and CDR2 from the germline V gene are SGHVS and FQNEAQ. The CDR3 has 18 residues. From the 5' RACE reads, TCRdb lists one entry per CDR3 protein and no DNA. The record lists approximately 200,000 distinct CDR3 sequences, of which the ten most abundant hold approximately 1.6%. The chain uses TRBV7-8 and TRBJ1-2; no DNA is available, so the TRBD1 call from TCRdb remains unchecked. This clonotype was obtained from a human donor with ulcerative colitis or Crohn's disease, or a healthy co-twin of an affected twin (not recorded which). Source material: blood. This CDR3 reads CASSPSGAAVPANYGYTF.